The 3 T cell receptor beta chains reported below all come from one sample, sequenced in a study of blood T cell repertoires in COVID-19. TCRdb keeps only in-frame clones here, not all; method: immunoSEQ multiplex PCR. The repertoire holds around 700,000 clones, 70% to 90% seen once, with around 0.3% in the top ten. The sample was peripheral blood. The receptors come from a woman younger than 35 with acute or convalescent COVID-19.

This chain connects TRBV24-1 to TRBJ2-7, with D possibly matching TRBD1 (5 bases). Trimming removed 5 bases at V and 2 bases at J, with 15 bases between. This CDR3 spans 15 amino acids. Germline V lookup: CDR1 KGHDR, CDR2 SFDVKD. CDR3 nucleotide sequence: TGTGCCACCAGTGGCTCAGGGAAGGGGACCTACGAGCAGTACTTC. Encoded protein: CATSGSGKGTYEQYF.

V and J are TRBV19 and TRBJ1-2, with a tentative D call TRBD1 (5 bases). The CDR3 loop spans 13 amino acids. CDR1 and CDR2 (germline): LNHDA, SQIVND (reference sequence). Deletions cut 7 bases from V and 3 bases from J, with 12 bases between. In nucleotides, the CDR3 is TGTGCCAGTACGGTCAGGGCGGACTATGGCTACACCTTC. As protein: CASTVRADYGYTF.

The V gene is TRBV20-1, the J gene TRBJ1-2; D uncertain. The length of the CDR3 is 11 residues. Germline values: CDR1 DFQATT, CDR2 SNEGSKA (reference sequence). The germline V and J ends were trimmed by 6 bases and 3 bases, with 8 bases remaining between them. The CDR3 DNA sequence: TGCAGTGCCCGGTTGGACTATGGCTACACCTTC. Its translation is CSARLDYGYTF.